The sequence of this T cell receptor (beta chain) was determined in a study of T-cell reconstitution after alpha-beta-depleted transplantation in children. Study conclusions and caveats: A year had passed since transplant, and T-cell counts and diversity by then came mostly from newly produced T cells. At around two months after transplant, the alpha-beta T cells were reportedly derived from several hundred expanded clones that came from non-depleted graft cells.

As regards this clonotype: Antigen specificity is unknown.

The library targeted TCRbeta and was prepared with unique molecular identifiers. TCRdb used MiXCR to reprocess the PCR reads, holding one entry per CDR3 protein. The table includes roughly 490,000 distinct CDR3 sequences, roughly 11% detected once. The CDR3 runs to 12 residues. V dropped 2 bases and J dropped 12 bases, with 11 bases sitting between them. Per the germline V gene, CDR1 is SEHNR and CDR2 is FQNEAQ (reference sequence). This rearrangement joins TRBV7-9 to TRBJ2-1; D uncertain. This receptor was identified in a female patient aged 2-10 years who had a stem cell transplant for aplastic anemia, so the T cells may come from the graft donor. The source was PBMCs, mostly from graft donor cells, collected 180 days after TCRalphabeta/CD19-depleted stem cell transplant. The CDR3 bases are TGTGCCAGCAGCTTAAGACCCCCGGTGCAGTTCTTC. This sequence encodes CASSLRPPVQFF.